These 5 T cell receptor beta chains came from one sample sequenced in a study of early T cells in non-severe SARS-CoV-2 infection. MiXCR was run by TCRdb on the 5' RACE reads, yielding one entry per CDR3 protein. The table lists around 58,000 distinct CDR3 sequences, around 4.9% of them singletons, with 4.9% in the top ten. The sequenced sample was whole blood. The receptors were gathered from an adult who was a healthcare worker with PCR-confirmed SARS-CoV-2 infection or an uninfected control (not recorded which).

This clonotype was observed at least ten times. The chain is built from TRBV12-3 or TRBV12-4 and TRBJ2-4; 7 nucleotides match TRBD1. V lost 4 bases and J lost 8; bases outside the gene matches: 8. The CDR3 runs 14 residues. CDR3 bases: TGTGCCAGCAGTTCCTCAGACAGGGCGTACATTCAGTACTTC. This gives the protein CASSSSDRAYIQYF.

This clonotype was seen repeatedly, ten times or more. This chain connects TRBV6-5 to TRBJ2-7; possible D gene TRBD2, 7 bases. The CDR3 spans 15 residues. In germline, CDR1 is MNHEY, CDR2 SVGAGI. V was shortened by 2 bases and J by 3 bases, with 14 bases between the two germline ends. CDR3 amino acids: CASSYRRGGRYEQYF. The CDR3 DNA sequence: TGTGCCAGCAGTTACCGGAGGGGGGGCCGCTACGAGCAGTACTTC.

This clonotype showed up many times. V gene TRBV7-9 combines with J gene TRBJ1-1; D not resolved. CDR3 size: 12 residues. V gave up 8 bases and J gave up 5 bases, with 12 bases separating them. Per germline, CDR1 SEHNR and CDR2 FQNEAQ (reference sequence). The CDR3 coding sequence is TGTGCCAGCCGAGAGGTCTCGACTGAAGCTTTCTTT. Encoded protein: CASREVSTEAFF.

This clonotype has ten or more counts. Here the CDR3 reads CASRASFAYEQYF. CDR3 nucleotide sequence: TGCGCCAGTAGGGCGAGCTTCGCCTACGAGCAGTACTTC. This chain joins TRBV5-1 and TRBJ2-7; D is ambiguous. The CDR3 runs 13 residues. Germline CDR1 reads SGHRS; CDR2 reads YFSETQ. Trimming left V 8 bases short and J 2 bases short, with 14 bases between.

This clonotype has ten or more counts. The chain has TRBV10-3 and TRBJ2-1, with D maybe TRBD2 (5 bases). Looked up from germline, CDR1 is ENHRY and CDR2 is SYGVKD. Trimming removed 3 bases from V and 7 bases from J, with 10 bases in between. The CDR3 has 13 amino acids. CDR3 DNA: TGTGCCATCAGTGATTCAACGGGAAATGAGCAGTTCTTC. Translating it yields CAISDSTGNEQFF.